A selection of T cell receptor beta chains follows, all from one sample in a study of control samples from healthy donors and cancer patients. The table came from immunoSEQ multiplex PCR; TCRdb's copy has only in-frame clones and leaves some out. The sample shows about 120,000 clones, roughly nine tenths of them seen only once. The specimen sequenced was PBMCs. The receptor source for this set is a woman aged 45-65 years with colorectal cancer. CDR3s include the opening cysteine and the closing phenylalanine or tryptophan. A D gene is named only where the DNA matches it firmly. Clone size is shown for a subset of rows, as once, few, many or a class of expanded clone.

V	size	J	D	DNA	CDR3
TRBV11-2	-	TRBJ1-3	-	TGTGCAAGCTCGGCGGAAGGAAACACCATATATTTT	CASSAEGNTIYF
TRBV6-5	once	TRBJ2-1	-	TGTGCCAGCAGTTACCCTGAGCAGTTCTTC	CASSYPEQFF
TRBV7-6	once	TRBJ2-2	-	TGTGCCAGCAGCTTAGAAGTAGGAACTAGTCCGAACACCGGGGAGCTGTTTTTT	CASSLEVGTSPNTGELFF
TRBV28	-	TRBJ2-5	-	TGTGTAAGCCACGCAGGGACGGTGGAGACCCAGTACTTC	CVSHAGTVETQYF
TRBV9	-	TRBJ1-4	-	TGTGCCAGCAGCGTAGGGGGGGCGGCGAGGGAAAAACTGTTTTTT	CASSVGGAAREKLFF
TRBV7-3	-	TRBJ2-2	-	TGTGCCAGCAGCTCCTTCGGTGACGGGGAGCTGTTTTTT	CASSSFGDGELFF
TRBV7-6	-	TRBJ2-1	-	TGTGCCAGCAGCTTAGTTGGATACAATGAGCAGTTCTTC	CASSLVGYNEQFF
TRBV18	-	TRBJ2-5	TRBD1	TGTGCCAGCTCACCGGAAGGGACAGGCCAAGAGACCCAGTACTTC	CASSPEGTGQETQYF
TRBV12-3/TRBV12-4	-	TRBJ2-5	-	TGTGCCAGCAGTTCGACAGGCCGTTTGGCCCAGTACTTC	CASSSTGRLAQYF
TRBV25-1	-	TRBJ1-4	-	TGTGCCAGCACGCCTACGACCCGAGAGGAAAAACTGTTTTTT	CASTPTTREEKLFF
TRBV6-5	-	TRBJ1-1	-	TGTGCCAGCATAGATTCGGGGTTCACTGAAGCTTTCTTT	CASIDSGFTEAFF
TRBV7-6	-	TRBJ2-3	TRBD2	TGTGCCAGCAGCTGGTGGCTAGCGGGGGGGCGAGCAGATACGCAGTATTTT	CASSWWLAGGRADTQYF
TRBV11-2	-	TRBJ2-3	-	TGTGCCAGCAGCCCTGACACAAACACAGATACGCAGTATTTT	CASSPDTNTDTQYF
TRBV7-9	-	TRBJ2-1	TRBD2	TGTGCCAGCAGCAAAACTAGCGGGAGGTTGAATGAGCAGTTCTTC	CASSKTSGRLNEQFF
TRBV27	-	TRBJ2-7	-	TGTGCCAGCAGGATGGAGGGACCCGACGAGCAGTACTTC	CASRMEGPDEQYF
TRBV7-3	-	TRBJ2-3	-	TGTGCCAGCAGCATAGGACTGACAGATACGCAGTATTTT	CASSIGLTDTQYF
TRBV6-4	-	TRBJ1-5	-	TGTGCCAGTAGCGAGCATCCCCATAGCAATCAGCCCCAGCATTTT	CASSEHPHSNQPQHF
TRBV6-1	-	TRBJ1-2	-	TGTGCCAGCAGTGAAGGGTTGGTGAACTATGGCTACACCTTC	CASSEGLVNYGYTF
TRBV19	-	TRBJ1-4	TRBD1	TGTGCCAGTAGTATCCCAGGGGGACCTAATGAAAAACTGTTTTTT	CASSIPGGPNEKLFF
TRBV27	few	TRBJ2-3	TRBD1	TGTGCCAGCAGTTTATACGGGACAGGGGATTCGGATACGCAGTATTTT	CASSLYGTGDSDTQYF
TRBV28	-	TRBJ2-1	-	TGTGCCAGCAGAGAAACAGGGCATGAGCAGTTCTTC	CASRETGHEQFF
TRBV14	-	TRBJ2-5	-	TGTGCCAGCAGCCAATTGCGGGGCGCGGAGGAGACCCAGTACTTC	CASSQLRGAEETQYF
TRBV7-3	-	TRBJ2-5	-	TGTGCCAGCAGCTTAGGTGCTGGCCCCCCAGAGACCCAGTACTTC	CASSLGAGPPETQYF
TRBV11-2	-	TRBJ1-6	-	TGTGCCAGCAGCTTAGCAGGGGTCCATTCACCCCTCCACTTT	CASSLAGVHSPLHF
TRBV5-8	-	TRBJ1-5	-	TGTGCCAGCAGCTTGGGTTCAGGGCGCAATCAGCCCCAGCATTTT	CASSLGSGRNQPQHF
TRBV29-1	once	TRBJ1-1	TRBD1	TGCAGCGTTGAAACACCCAGGGGGCGCGAGACTGAAGCTTTCTTT	CSVETPRGRETEAFF
TRBV2	-	TRBJ2-7	-	TGTGCCAGCAGTGAAGGAGGGGCCATCTACGAGCAGTACTTC	CASSEGGAIYEQYF
TRBV18	-	TRBJ2-2	TRBD1	TGTGCCAGCTCCCCTGCGGGACAGGGGACCACCGGGGAGCTGTTTTTT	CASSPAGQGTTGELFF
TRBV28	-	TRBJ1-3	-	TGTGCCAGCAGTTCCTCGGGGGGGCAATCGGGAAACACCATATATTTT	CASSSSGGQSGNTIYF
TRBV3-1/TRBV3-2	-	TRBJ1-1	-	TGTGCCAGCAGCCTTAGGCGGAACACTGAAGCTTTCTTT	CASSLRRNTEAFF
TRBV9	-	TRBJ1-3	TRBD1	TGTGCCAGCAGCCCCCGGGACAGGGGGCCAGGAAACACCATATATTTT	CASSPRDRGPGNTIYF
TRBV6-5	once	TRBJ2-7	-	TGTGCCAGCAGTTCGGGTTTCGAGCAGTACTTC	CASSSGFEQYF
TRBV3-1/TRBV3-2	-	TRBJ1-1	TRBD1	TGTGCCAGCAGCCAAGGTCTGACAGGGGTTGATCAAGCTTTCTTT	CASSQGLTGVDQAFF
TRBV19	-	TRBJ2-5	-	TGTGCCAGTAGTATAGGGAGCCAGTACCAAGAGACCCAGTACTTC	CASSIGSQYQETQYF
TRBV5-4	-	TRBJ2-7	TRBD2	TGTGCCAGCAGAACCGGACTAGCGGGAGCCTACGAGCAGTACTTC	CASRTGLAGAYEQYF
TRBV3-1/TRBV3-2	once	TRBJ1-2	-	TGTGCCAGCAGCCAAGTTTCGGGAAATTATGGCTACACCTTC	CASSQVSGNYGYTF
TRBV28	-	TRBJ1-1	TRBD1	TGTGCCAGCAGTTTTTCTCGACAGGGAACAGGTGAAGCTTTCTTT	CASSFSRQGTGEAFF
TRBV29-1	-	TRBJ2-2	-	TGCAGCGGTGACCCCGGGACCAACACCGGGGAGCTGTTTTTT	CSGDPGTNTGELFF
TRBV29-1	-	TRBJ1-1	TRBD1	TGCAGCGGAAGCTCAGGGGGGGGCACTGAAGCTTTCTTT	CSGSSGGGTEAFF
TRBV7-6	-	TRBJ1-1	-	TGTGCCAGCAGCTTAGAAGGGAACATGAACACTGAAGCTTTCTTT	CASSLEGNMNTEAFF
TRBV2	-	TRBJ1-4	-	TGTGCCAGCAGTGATGAGGGGGGAGAGGCAACTAATGAAAAACTGTTTTTT	CASSDEGGEATNEKLFF
TRBV7-2	-	TRBJ1-5	-	TGTGCCAGCAGCCACACTAGACAGCCCCAGCATTTT	CASSHTRQPQHF
TRBV19	-	TRBJ2-7	-	TGTGCCAGTAGTATTGGCGTTTCTGACTACGAGCAGTACTTC	CASSIGVSDYEQYF
TRBV19	-	TRBJ1-6	TRBD1	TGTGCCAGTAGTCTGGGTGTGATGAGACAGGGGAATTCACCCCTCCACTTT	CASSLGVMRQGNSPLHF
TRBV4-2	-	TRBJ2-3	TRBD2	TGTGCCAGCAGCCAGACGACTAGCCTCCGCACAGATACGCAGTATTTT	CASSQTTSLRTDTQYF
TRBV7-6	-	TRBJ1-1	-	TGTGCCAGCAGCTCGTCACTTTCAACCTTGAACACTGAAGCTTTCTTT	CASSSSLSTLNTEAFF